These T cell receptor beta chains were read from a single sample in a study of T-cell reconstitution after alpha-beta-depleted transplantation in children. TCRdb reprocessed the PCR reads with MiXCR, giving one entry per CDR3 protein. The table has about 500,000 distinct CDR3 sequences, over 25% seen once; the top ten hold 2% to 2.5%. Source: PBMCs from the stem cell graft donor, taken from the stem cell graft. The receptors stem from a human donor who donated a stem cell graft to a child with aplastic anemia. The conserved cysteine and the conserved F or W are not part of the CDR3 here. The order of the fields is CDR3 length, V gene, J gene, CDR3 protein.

cdr3_length: 14; v_call: TRBV12-3/TRBV12-4; j_call: TRBJ2-3; cdr3_aa: ASSLFAAGGTDTQY
cdr3_length: 13; v_call: TRBV27; j_call: TRBJ2-1; cdr3_aa: ASSLDLGTRGEQF
cdr3_length: 15; v_call: TRBV11-3; j_call: TRBJ2-1; cdr3_aa: ASSFRTSGSIRDEQF
cdr3_length: 14; v_call: TRBV7-6; j_call: TRBJ2-1; cdr3_aa: ASSLSPRESYNEQF
cdr3_length: 17; v_call: TRBV25-1; j_call: TRBJ1-1; cdr3_aa: ASSETLGAGRGGNTEAF
cdr3_length: 10; v_call: TRBV29-1; j_call: TRBJ1-1; cdr3_aa: SVGQGGTEAF
cdr3_length: 12; v_call: TRBV29-1; j_call: TRBJ1-3; cdr3_aa: SVGGSVSGNTIY
cdr3_length: 14; v_call: TRBV29-1; j_call: TRBJ2-1; cdr3_aa: SVVLMGQGVYNEQF
cdr3_length: 15; v_call: TRBV5-6; j_call: TRBJ1-6; cdr3_aa: ASSLTAGTLFNSPLH
cdr3_length: 10; v_call: TRBV5-1; j_call: TRBJ2-3; cdr3_aa: ASMGSTDTQY
cdr3_length: 13; v_call: TRBV20-1; j_call: TRBJ2-1; cdr3_aa: SARVGSGRQYEQF
cdr3_length: 11; v_call: TRBV29-1; j_call: TRBJ2-5; cdr3_aa: SVATARQETQY
cdr3_length: 17; v_call: TRBV11-2; j_call: TRBJ2-3; cdr3_aa: ASSLVGGVGRGSTDTQY
cdr3_length: 12; v_call: TRBV10-1; j_call: TRBJ2-5; cdr3_aa: ASSSTALQETQY
cdr3_length: 12; v_call: TRBV6-2/TRBV6-3; j_call: TRBJ2-3; cdr3_aa: ASSPGGKADTQY
cdr3_length: 12; v_call: TRBV6-5; j_call: TRBJ2-5; cdr3_aa: ASSNLGQQETQY
cdr3_length: 13; v_call: TRBV9; j_call: TRBJ1-3; cdr3_aa: ASSDDRASGNTIY
cdr3_length: 19; v_call: TRBV6-2/TRBV6-3; j_call: TRBJ2-4; cdr3_aa: ASRPPRTSGVLLEAKNIQY
cdr3_length: 14; v_call: TRBV20-1; j_call: TRBJ1-1; cdr3_aa: SARDFRAAKNTEAF
cdr3_length: 13; v_call: TRBV27; j_call: TRBJ1-1; cdr3_aa: ASGDAGSRNTEAF
cdr3_length: 11; v_call: TRBV6-4; j_call: TRBJ2-3; cdr3_aa: ASSGPGTDTQY
cdr3_length: 11; v_call: TRBV20-1; j_call: TRBJ2-3; cdr3_aa: SASLSVTDTQY
cdr3_length: 14; v_call: TRBV5-1; j_call: TRBJ2-7; cdr3_aa: ASSLAPGTGANEQY
cdr3_length: 11; v_call: TRBV11-2; j_call: TRBJ1-1; cdr3_aa: ASSLFEGTEAF
cdr3_length: 14; v_call: TRBV20-1; j_call: TRBJ2-3; cdr3_aa: SAQRSGISHTDTQY
cdr3_length: 14; v_call: TRBV5-6; j_call: TRBJ1-2; cdr3_aa: ASSHIWDRGNYGYT
cdr3_length: 12; v_call: TRBV29-1; j_call: TRBJ2-7; cdr3_aa: SVDGLAGANEQY
cdr3_length: 10; v_call: TRBV12-3/TRBV12-4; j_call: TRBJ1-2; cdr3_aa: ASSPGDRRKW
cdr3_length: 11; v_call: TRBV7-2; j_call: TRBJ2-5; cdr3_aa: ATGAFLEETQY
cdr3_length: 11; v_call: TRBV12-3/TRBV12-4; j_call: TRBJ2-1; cdr3_aa: ASSLVAIDEQF
cdr3_length: 11; v_call: TRBV27; j_call: TRBJ1-1; cdr3_aa: ASSSPRRAEAF
cdr3_length: 13; v_call: TRBV12-5; j_call: TRBJ2-1; cdr3_aa: ASGSPGTGALWQF
cdr3_length: 13; v_call: TRBV20-1; j_call: TRBJ1-1; cdr3_aa: SASRKGNVRTEAF
cdr3_length: 13; v_call: TRBV20-1; j_call: TRBJ2-1; cdr3_aa: SAKVVAGVYNEQF
cdr3_length: 13; v_call: TRBV5-1; j_call: TRBJ2-7; cdr3_aa: ASSFEGLRVDEQY
cdr3_length: 13; v_call: TRBV6-1; j_call: TRBJ1-1; cdr3_aa: ASRKRQGNSAEAF
cdr3_length: 15; v_call: TRBV20-1; j_call: TRBJ2-5; cdr3_aa: SARKGQGRVMAETQY
cdr3_length: 12; v_call: TRBV7-2; j_call: TRBJ2-3; cdr3_aa: ASSLNSGGDTQY
cdr3_length: 14; v_call: TRBV7-2; j_call: TRBJ2-1; cdr3_aa: ASSSDLASGGNEQF
cdr3_length: 11; v_call: TRBV18; j_call: TRBJ2-5; cdr3_aa: ASSPGVGETQY
cdr3_length: 12; v_call: TRBV20-1; j_call: TRBJ1-5; cdr3_aa: SARRRTGNQPQH
cdr3_length: 13; v_call: TRBV9; j_call: TRBJ1-2; cdr3_aa: ASSVGTGVRGGYT
cdr3_length: 10; v_call: TRBV12-3/TRBV12-4; j_call: TRBJ1-5; cdr3_aa: ASSLIDQPQH